A single sample gave rise to the 8 T cell receptor beta chains below, sequenced in a study of blood T cell repertoires in COVID-19 (dated by TCRdb to about 2020). Libraries were constructed by the immunoSEQ multiplex PCR assay. In TCRdb, the immuneACCESS table is reduced to in-frame sequences with V and J assigned. These tables do not hold every clone; where another copy was compared, an unresolved V gene accounts for under half, and the others remain unexplained. The sample profile shows around 140,000 clones; 88% of them were found once. The ten largest clones represent around 1.7% of the sample. The sample consisted of peripheral blood. Receptor source: a woman in her forties or fifties with acute or convalescent COVID-19.

This clone was observed once. CDR3 sequence: CASGESNYGYTF. DNA for the CDR3: TGTGCCAGCGGGGAGTCTAACTATGGCTACACCTTC. This chain connects TRBV7-9 to TRBJ1-2; D uncertain. CDR1 is SEHNR, CDR2 FQNEAQ, per germline (reference sequence). Trimming cost V 8 bases and J 0 bases, with 7 bases left between them. The CDR3 covers 12 residues.

The table lists this clone with a count of one. The chain recombines TRBV7-8 with TRBJ2-1; 13 bases are shared with TRBD2. This CDR3 comprises 15 residues. V was clipped by 5 bases and J by 7 bases; unmatched bases: 5. From germline, CDR1 is SGHVS and CDR2 FQNEAQ. CDR3 region: CASSGLGLAGNEQFF. The CDR3 DNA is TGTGCCAGCAGCGGATTGGGACTAGCGGGAAATGAGCAGTTCTTC.

The chain carries TRBV19 and TRBJ1-1, with D possibly TRBD1 on 5 matching bases. Trimming cost V 2 bases and J 7 bases, with 14 bases left between them. The CDR3 is made up of 14 amino acids. Germline V lookup: CDR1 LNHDA, CDR2 SQIVND (reference sequence). CDR3 residues: CASSIQGGRGEAFF. DNA for the CDR3: TGTGCCAGTAGTATACAGGGAGGAAGAGGTGAAGCTTTCTTT.

This sequence joins TRBV6-6 and TRBJ1-5; 9 nucleotides align to TRBD1. Germline values: CDR1 MNHNY, CDR2 SVGAGI (reference sequence). V was clipped by 5 bases and J by 6 bases; unmatched bases: 14. The CDR3 has 17 residues. CDR3 DNA: TGTGCCAGCAGTCGGGGACAGGGAGTTGCTATGGGTCAGCCCCAGCATTTT. Protein product: CASSRGQGVAMGQPQHF.

The genes are TRBV7-8 and TRBJ2-2, with 11 bases identical to TRBD1. In germline, CDR1 is SGHVS, CDR2 FQNEAQ. Germline trimming cut 5 bases from V and 6 bases from J; bases unmatched to any gene: 5. The CDR3 is 15 residues long. This chain's CDR3 is CASSTRTGGPGELFF. The CDR3 nucleotides read TGTGCCAGCAGCACTCGGACAGGGGGCCCCGGGGAGCTGTTTTTT.

CDR3 protein: CASRGIKPTGSHSPLHF. The CDR3, as DNA: TGTGCCAGCAGGGGAATAAAGCCGACAGGCTCACATTCACCCCTCCACTTT. The genes are TRBV27 and TRBJ1-6; D might be TRBD1 (6 bases). Trimming removed 6 bases from V and 8 bases from J, with 23 bases in between. The CDR3 spans 17 residues. Germline CDR1 is MNHEY and CDR2 is SMNVEV (reference sequence).

V usage is TRBV7-9 and J usage is TRBJ2-1, with 10 bases matching TRBD2. The CDR3 covers 14 residues. Per the germline V gene, CDR1 is SEHNR and CDR2 is FQNEAQ (reference sequence). The V gene end was trimmed by 7 bases and the J gene end by 10 bases; junction bases not matched to a gene: 10. The CDR3 DNA reads TGTGCCAGCACCCTGACTAGCGGGCTTAGGGAGCAGTTCTTC. It is translated as CASTLTSGLREQFF.

The rearrangement joins TRBV7-2 to TRBJ2-1; 8 nucleotides line up with TRBD2. From germline, CDR1 is SGHTA and CDR2 FQGNSA. The CDR3 is made up of 14 amino acids. With 5 bases clipped from V and 6 bases from J, the junction kept 6 bases outside the gene matches. The CDR3 sequence is CASSPGLEVNEQFF. CDR3 DNA sequence: TGTGCCAGCAGCCCGGGACTAGAGGTCAATGAGCAGTTCTTC.